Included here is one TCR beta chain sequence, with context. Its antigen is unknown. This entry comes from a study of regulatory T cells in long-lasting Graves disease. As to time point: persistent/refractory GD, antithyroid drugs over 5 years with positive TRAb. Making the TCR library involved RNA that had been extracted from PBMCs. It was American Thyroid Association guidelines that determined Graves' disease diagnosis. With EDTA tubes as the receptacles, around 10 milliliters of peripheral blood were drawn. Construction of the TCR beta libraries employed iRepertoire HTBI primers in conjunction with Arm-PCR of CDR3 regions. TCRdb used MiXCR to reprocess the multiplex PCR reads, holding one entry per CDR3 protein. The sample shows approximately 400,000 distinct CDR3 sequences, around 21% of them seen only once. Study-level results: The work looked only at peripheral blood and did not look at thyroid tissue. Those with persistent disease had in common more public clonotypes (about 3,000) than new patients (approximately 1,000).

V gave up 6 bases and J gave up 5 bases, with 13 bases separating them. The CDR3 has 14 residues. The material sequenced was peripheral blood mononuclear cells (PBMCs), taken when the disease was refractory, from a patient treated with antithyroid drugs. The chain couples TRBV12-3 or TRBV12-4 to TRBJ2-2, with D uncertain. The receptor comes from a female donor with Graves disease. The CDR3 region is CASSLMVGTGELFF. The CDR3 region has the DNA TGTGCCAGCAGCCTTATGGTTGGGACCGGGGAGCTGTTTTTT.